In its sample, the clone carrying this T cell receptor (beta chain) was seen a few times. Its cognate antigen is unknown. These data come from a study of regulatory T cells in long-lasting Graves disease. Time point described: persistent/refractory GD, antithyroid drugs over 5 years with positive TRAb. After RNA was extracted from PBMCs, the TCR library was made from it. Relying on iRepertoire HTBI primers and Arm-PCR of CDR3 regions, the team built TCR beta libraries. MiXCR was run by TCRdb on the multiplex PCR reads, yielding one entry per CDR3 protein. The data contain 430,000 or so distinct CDR3 sequences, under 25% of them singletons. The CDR3 contains 15 residues. V was clipped by 4 bases and J by 5 bases, with 18 bases between them. The germline gives CDR1 MDHEN, CDR2 SYDVKM. Study-level results: Repertoires from persistent disease leaned toward TRBV28, TRBJ1-2 and TRBJ2-5.

Specimen: peripheral blood mononuclear cells (PBMCs), collected when the disease was refractory, from a patient treated with antithyroid drugs. The chain carries TRBV28 and TRBJ2-7; tentatively, D is TRBD1 (5 bases). The TCR originated in a female donor with Graves disease. In DNA form, the CDR3 reads TGTGCCAGCAGTTACCCGGACAATACGAGGAACGAGCAGTACTTC. Translated, it gives CASSYPDNTRNEQYF.